Reported below is one T cell receptor (beta chain). The antigen is undetermined. Per germline, CDR1 SGHTA and CDR2 FQGTGA. The length of the CDR3 is 15 residues. V shed 5 bases, J shed 2 bases, and the junction held 3 bases outside the gene matches. The sample is drawn from a study of blood T cells in healthy people across ages. The second PCR ran roughly 6 to 11 cycles with a sample-barcoded 5' primer and J-beta primers. Researchers report that a template-switch adaptor with 12 random nucleotides tagged each cDNA molecule. There were at least 3 million CDR3-containing paired-end reads obtained from each sample. TCRdb fed the 5' RACE reads into MiXCR, producing one record per CDR3 protein. This table holds about 640,000 distinct CDR3 sequences, about 43% found once. Study-level results: Long-lived donors exceeded aged donors in naive CD4+ cells and diversity.

The sequence derives from a man older than 75 in good health. The V and J genes are TRBV7-3 and TRBJ2-1, with 10 bases matching TRBD1. Source material: blood. The CDR3 reads CASSRQGAAYNEQFF. CDR3 DNA sequence: TGTGCCAGCAGCCGACAGGGGGCTGCCTACAATGAGCAGTTCTTC.